The 5 T cell receptor beta chains presented below share a single source sample, sequenced in a study of response to subunit inactivated influenza vaccine. TCRdb used MiXCR to reprocess the RT-PCR reads, holding one entry per CDR3 protein. Here the sample spans around 600,000 distinct CDR3 sequences, around 11% being singletons. These data were likewise used in another study, on T cells expressing NK-cell markers. That source reports: Libraries used 5'RACE template switching adding universal primer site and UMIs.

Sample: PBMCs from blood, taken on the day of vaccination. The receptors stem from a man between 45 and 60 years old who received an inactivated influenza vaccine.

The chain has TRBV18 and TRBJ2-1; 7 bases line up with TRBD2. This CDR3 is 17 amino acids long. In germline, CDR1 is KGHSH, CDR2 LQKENI. V gave up 3 bases and J gave up 8 bases; unmatched junction bases: 16. CDR3 sequence reads: CASSPGGLGGSGDEQFF. The DNA for the CDR3 is TGTGCCAGCTCACCCGGAGGGCTAGGCGGGAGTGGCGATGAGCAGTTCTTC.

Only a few counts were recorded for this clonotype. The V call is TRBV11-1, the J call TRBJ2-4; possible D gene TRBD2, 5 bases. Germline-derived CDR1 and CDR2 are SGHAT and FQDESV (reference sequence). This CDR3 is built from 18 residues. Trimming stripped 4 bases from V and 0 bases from J, with 19 bases between. The DNA of the CDR3 is TGTGCCAGCAGCTCGAGGGAATCTCCCCCGGGAGCCAAAAACATTCAGTACTTC. Translation gives CASSSRESPPGAKNIQYF.

This clonotype was recorded a few times. This rearrangement joins TRBV24-1 to TRBJ1-5; no clear D. Trimming took off 3 bases at V and 3 bases at J, with 8 bases between the two ends. CDR1 KGHDR and CDR2 SFDVKD come from the germline V gene. The CDR3 is 14 amino acids. CDR3 in amino acids: CATSDPWHNQPQHF. CDR3 bases: TGTGCCACCAGTGATCCTTGGCACAATCAGCCCCAGCATTTT.

V gene TRBV4-3 combines with J gene TRBJ1-1, with D tentatively TRBD1 (6 bases). Between the trimmed V and J ends, which lost 0 bases and 2 bases, there was a span of 13 bases. The CDR3 length is 16 residues. Germline-derived CDR1 and CDR2 are LGHNA and YSLEER. CDR3: CASSQDRVGGNTEAFF. In nucleotides, the CDR3 is TGCGCCAGCAGCCAAGATAGAGTAGGGGGAAACACTGAAGCTTTCTTT.

This rearrangement joins TRBV5-1 to TRBJ2-5, with D perhaps matching TRBD1 (7 bases). Germline loops: CDR1 SGHRS, CDR2 YFSETQ. The CDR3 covers 16 residues. The V end was cut by 0 bases, the J end by 1 base, with 13 bases between. The CDR3 here is CASSLADYRGQETQYF. The DNA of the CDR3 is TGCGCCAGCAGCTTGGCGGACTACAGGGGCCAAGAGACCCAGTACTTC.